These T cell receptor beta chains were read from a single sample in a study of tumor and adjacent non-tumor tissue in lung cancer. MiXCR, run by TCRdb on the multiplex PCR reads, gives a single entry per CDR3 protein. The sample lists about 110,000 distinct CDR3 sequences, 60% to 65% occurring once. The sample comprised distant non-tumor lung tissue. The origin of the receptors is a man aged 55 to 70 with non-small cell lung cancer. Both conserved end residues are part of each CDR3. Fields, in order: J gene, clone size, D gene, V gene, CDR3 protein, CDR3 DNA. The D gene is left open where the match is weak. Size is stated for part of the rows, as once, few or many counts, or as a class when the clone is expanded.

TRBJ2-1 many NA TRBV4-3 CASSQERGVYNEQFF TGCGCCAGCAGCCAAGAACGTGGGGTATACAATGAGCAGTTCTTC
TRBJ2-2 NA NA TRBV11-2 CASSLYPRTGELFF TGTGCCAGCAGCTTATATCCGCGGACCGGGGAGCTTTTTTTT
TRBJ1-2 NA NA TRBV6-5 CARTGGTMMNYGHTF TGTGCCAGGACGGGGGGGACGATGATGAACTATGGCCACACCTTC
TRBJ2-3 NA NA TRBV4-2 CATSRGSRDPADTQYF TGTGCCACCAGCCGAGGAAGCCGAGATCCGGCAGATACGCAGTATTTT
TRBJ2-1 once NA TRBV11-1 CASSLILSLSGEGSYDEQFF TGTGCCAGCAGTTTAATCTTATCACTATCGGGAGAAGGGTCCTACGATGAGCAGTTCTTC
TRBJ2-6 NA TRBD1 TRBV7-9 CASSLGGQGTGANVLTF TGTGCCAGCAGCTTAGGGGGACAGGGCACTGGGGCCAACGTCCTGACTTTC
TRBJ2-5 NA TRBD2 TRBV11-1 CASSLGLAGGGQETQYF TGTGCCAGCAGCCTCGGACTAGCGGGAGGAGGCCAAGAGACCCAGTACTTC
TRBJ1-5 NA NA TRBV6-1 CASIFLQYSNQPQHF TGTGCCAGCATCTTCCTGCAGTATAGCAATCAGCCCCAGCATTTT
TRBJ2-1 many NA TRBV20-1 CSARRDAVGQFF TGCAGTGCTAGACGGGACGCCGTGGGACAGTTCTTC
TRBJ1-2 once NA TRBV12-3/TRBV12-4 CASSPGVAYGYTF TGTGCCAGCAGTCCAGGAGTAGCCTATGGCTACACCTTC
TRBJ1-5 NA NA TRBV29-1 CSVVLGAGDTDQPQHF TGCAGCGTTGTCTTAGGGGCTGGTGATACCGATCAGCCCCAACATTTT
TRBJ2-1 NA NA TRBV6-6 CASNLVGREQFF TGTGCCAGCAATTTGGTGGGCCGGGAGCAGTTCTTC
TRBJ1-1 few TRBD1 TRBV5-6 CASSKLQGAMTEAFF TGTGCCAGCAGCAAGTTACAGGGGGCGATGACTGAAGCTTTCTTT
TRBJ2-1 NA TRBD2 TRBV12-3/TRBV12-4 CANSFPQRGVEQFF TGTGCCAACAGTTTTCCTCAGCGGGGGGTTGAGCAGTTCTTC
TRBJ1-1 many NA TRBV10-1 CASSWGNTEAFF TGCGCCAGTTCTTGGGGAAACACTGAAGCTTTCTTT
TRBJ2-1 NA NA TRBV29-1 CNVLQHDPYNEQFF TGCAATGTCCTCCAACACGACCCTTACAATGAGCAGTTCTTC
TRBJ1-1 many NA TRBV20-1 CSARYGEDTEAFF TGCAGTGCTAGATACGGTGAGGACACTGAAGCTTTCTTT
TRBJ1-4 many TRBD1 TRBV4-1 CASSQADRGEEKLFF TGCGCCAGCAGCCAAGCGGACAGGGGGGAGGAAAAACTGTTTTTT
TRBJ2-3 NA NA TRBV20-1 CSARGPYQGADTQYF TGTAGTGCTAGAGGACCGTATCAGGGCGCAGATACGCAGTATTTT
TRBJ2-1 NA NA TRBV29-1 CSAEGTFPSYNEQFF TGCAGCGCTGAGGGGACTTTCCCCTCCTACAATGAGCAGTTCTTC
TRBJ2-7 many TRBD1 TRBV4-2 CASSQEGTAVSEQYF TGTGCCAGCAGCCAAGAAGGGACAGCTGTTAGCGAGCAGTACTTC